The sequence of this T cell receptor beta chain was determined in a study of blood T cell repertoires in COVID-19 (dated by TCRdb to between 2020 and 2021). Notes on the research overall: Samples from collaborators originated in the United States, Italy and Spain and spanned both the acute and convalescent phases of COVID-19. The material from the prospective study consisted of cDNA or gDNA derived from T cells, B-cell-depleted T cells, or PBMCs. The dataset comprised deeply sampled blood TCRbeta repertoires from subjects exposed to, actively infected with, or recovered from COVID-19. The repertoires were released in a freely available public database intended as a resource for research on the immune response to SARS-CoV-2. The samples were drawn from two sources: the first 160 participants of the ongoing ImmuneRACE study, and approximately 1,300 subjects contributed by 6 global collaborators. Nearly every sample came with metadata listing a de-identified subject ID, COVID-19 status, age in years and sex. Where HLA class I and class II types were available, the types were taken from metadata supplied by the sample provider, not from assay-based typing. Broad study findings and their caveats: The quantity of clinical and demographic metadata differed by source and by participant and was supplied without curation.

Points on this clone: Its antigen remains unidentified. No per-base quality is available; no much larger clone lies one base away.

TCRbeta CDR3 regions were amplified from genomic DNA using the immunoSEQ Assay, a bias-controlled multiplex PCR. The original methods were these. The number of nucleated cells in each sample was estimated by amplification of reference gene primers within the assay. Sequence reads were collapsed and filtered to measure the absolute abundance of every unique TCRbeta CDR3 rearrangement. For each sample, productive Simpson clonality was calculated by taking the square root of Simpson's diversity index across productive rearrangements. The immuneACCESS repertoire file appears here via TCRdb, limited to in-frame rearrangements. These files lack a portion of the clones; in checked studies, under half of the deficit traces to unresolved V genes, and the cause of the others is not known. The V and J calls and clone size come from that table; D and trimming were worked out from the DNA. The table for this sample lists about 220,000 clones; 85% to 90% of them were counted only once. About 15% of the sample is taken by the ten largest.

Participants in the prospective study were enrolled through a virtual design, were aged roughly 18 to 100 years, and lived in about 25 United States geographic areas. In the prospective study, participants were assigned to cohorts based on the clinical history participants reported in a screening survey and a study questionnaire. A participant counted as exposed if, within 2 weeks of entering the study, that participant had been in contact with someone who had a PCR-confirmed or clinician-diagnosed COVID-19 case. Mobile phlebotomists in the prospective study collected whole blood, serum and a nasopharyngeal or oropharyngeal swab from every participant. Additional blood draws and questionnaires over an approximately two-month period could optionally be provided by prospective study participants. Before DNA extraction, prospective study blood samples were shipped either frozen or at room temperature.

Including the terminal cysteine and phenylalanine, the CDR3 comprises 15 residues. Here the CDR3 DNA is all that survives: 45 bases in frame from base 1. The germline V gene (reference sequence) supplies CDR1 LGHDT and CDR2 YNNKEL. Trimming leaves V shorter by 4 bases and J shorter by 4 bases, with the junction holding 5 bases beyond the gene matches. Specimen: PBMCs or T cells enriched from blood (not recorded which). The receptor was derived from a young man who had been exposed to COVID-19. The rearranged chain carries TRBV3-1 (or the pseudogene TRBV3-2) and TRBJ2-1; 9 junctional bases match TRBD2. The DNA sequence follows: TGTGCCAGCAGCCCGGGACTAGCAGCATACAATGAGCAGTTCTTC. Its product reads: CASSPGLAAYNEQFF.